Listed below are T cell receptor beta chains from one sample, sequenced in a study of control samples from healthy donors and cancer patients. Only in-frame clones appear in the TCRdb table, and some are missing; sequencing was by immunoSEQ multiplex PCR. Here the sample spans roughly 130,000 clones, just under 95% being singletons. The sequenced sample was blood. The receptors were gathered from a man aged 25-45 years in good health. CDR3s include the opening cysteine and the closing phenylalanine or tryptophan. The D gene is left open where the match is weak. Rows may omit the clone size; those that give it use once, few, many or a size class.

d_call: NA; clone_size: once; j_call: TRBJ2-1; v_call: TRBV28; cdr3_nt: TGTGCCAGCAGTCGACCCTACAATGAGCAGTTCTTC; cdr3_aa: CASSRPYNEQFF
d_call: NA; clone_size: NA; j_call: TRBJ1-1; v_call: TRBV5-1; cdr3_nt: TGCGCCAGCAGCACGAGCTCAGGGTTGAACACTGAAGCTTTCTTT; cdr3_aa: CASSTSSGLNTEAFF
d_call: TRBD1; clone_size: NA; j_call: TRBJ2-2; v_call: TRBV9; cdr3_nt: TGTGCCAGCAGCGTAGTACAGGGGCCCGGGGAGCTGTTTTTT; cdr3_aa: CASSVVQGPGELFF
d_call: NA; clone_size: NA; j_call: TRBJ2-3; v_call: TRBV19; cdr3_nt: TGTGCCAGTTCGAGGTCCAGCACAGATACGCAGTATTTT; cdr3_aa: CASSRSSTDTQYF
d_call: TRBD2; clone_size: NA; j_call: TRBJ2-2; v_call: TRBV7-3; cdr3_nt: TGTGCCAGCAGCTTATCGGGACTAGCGCTCGGGGAGCTGTTTTTT; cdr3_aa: CASSLSGLALGELFF
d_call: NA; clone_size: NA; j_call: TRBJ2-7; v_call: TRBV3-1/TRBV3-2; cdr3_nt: TGTGCCAGCAGCCAAGGGAACGAGCAGTACTTC; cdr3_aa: CASSQGNEQYF
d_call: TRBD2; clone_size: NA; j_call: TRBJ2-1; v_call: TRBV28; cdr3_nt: TGTGCCAGCATTCCCGGGACTAGATTCAATGAGCAGTTCTTC; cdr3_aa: CASIPGTRFNEQFF
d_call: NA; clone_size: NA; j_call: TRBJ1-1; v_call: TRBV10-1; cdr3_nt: TGCGCCAGCAGATGGACCCTATCCGACCACACTGAAGCTTTCTTT; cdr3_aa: CASRWTLSDHTEAFF
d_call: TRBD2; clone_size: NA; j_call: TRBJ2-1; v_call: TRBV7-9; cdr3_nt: TGTGCCAGCAGCTTAGCCGGATCTCGGGAGGCCATACATGAGCAGTTCTTC; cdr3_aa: CASSLAGSREAIHEQFF
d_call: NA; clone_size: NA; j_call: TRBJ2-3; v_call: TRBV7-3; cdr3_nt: TGTGCCAGCAGTTCTAGCACAGATACGCAGTATTTT; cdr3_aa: CASSSSTDTQYF
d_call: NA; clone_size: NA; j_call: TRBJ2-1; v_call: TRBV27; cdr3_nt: TGTGCCAGCAGTTTAGCCCCTACCCTCCACAATGAGCAGTTCTTC; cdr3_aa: CASSLAPTLHNEQFF
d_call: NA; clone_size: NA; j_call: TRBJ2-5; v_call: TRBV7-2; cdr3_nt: TGTGCCAGCAGCTGGGGGAATGTGGGCCAAGAGACCCAGTACTTC; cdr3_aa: CASSWGNVGQETQYF
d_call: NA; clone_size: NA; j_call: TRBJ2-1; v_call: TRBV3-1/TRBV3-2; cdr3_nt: TGTGCCAGCAGCCAAGGATCTGGCAATGAGCAGTTCTTC; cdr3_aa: CASSQGSGNEQFF
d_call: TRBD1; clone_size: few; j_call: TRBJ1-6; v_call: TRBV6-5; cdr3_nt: TGTGCCAGCATTTTCACGACAGGGAGAAATTCACCCCTCCACTTT; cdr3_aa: CASIFTTGRNSPLHF
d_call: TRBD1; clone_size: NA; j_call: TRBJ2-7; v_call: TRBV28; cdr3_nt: TGTGCCACCAGCCAATTTCTGCCGGGGACAGGGAGCGAGCAGTACTTC; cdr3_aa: CATSQFLPGTGSEQYF
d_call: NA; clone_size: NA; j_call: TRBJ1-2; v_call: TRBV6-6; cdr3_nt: TGTGCCAGCAGTTACGGGGTGCGCTTAAACTATGGCTACACCTTC; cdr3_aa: CASSYGVRLNYGYTF
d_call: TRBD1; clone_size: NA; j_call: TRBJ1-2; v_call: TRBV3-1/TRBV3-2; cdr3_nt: TGTGCCAGCAGCCCCGGGACAGGTGGAAACTATGGCTACACCTTC; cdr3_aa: CASSPGTGGNYGYTF
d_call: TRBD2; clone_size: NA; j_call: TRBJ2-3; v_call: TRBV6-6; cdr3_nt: TGTGCCAGCAGTTGGACTAGCGGGAGGGATACGCAGTATTTT; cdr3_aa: CASSWTSGRDTQYF
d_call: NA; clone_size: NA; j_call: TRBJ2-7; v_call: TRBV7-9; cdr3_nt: TGTGCCAGCAGCCCTCGGACTCTGTACGAGCAGTACTTC; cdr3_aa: CASSPRTLYEQYF
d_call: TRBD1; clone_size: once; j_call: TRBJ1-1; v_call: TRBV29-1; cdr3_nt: TGCAGCGTTTCAGGGGGCAGGACTGAAGCTTTCTTT; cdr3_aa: CSVSGGRTEAFF
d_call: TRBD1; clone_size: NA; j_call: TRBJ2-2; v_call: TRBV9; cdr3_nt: TGTGCCAGCAGCGTAACGACAGGGTCCTCGGGCACCGGGGAGCTGTTTTTT; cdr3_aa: CASSVTTGSSGTGELFF
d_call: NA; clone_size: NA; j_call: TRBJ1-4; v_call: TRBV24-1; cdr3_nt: TGTGCCACCAGTGCCGGAGGGGTTAATGAAAAACTGTTTTTT; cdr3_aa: CATSAGGVNEKLFF
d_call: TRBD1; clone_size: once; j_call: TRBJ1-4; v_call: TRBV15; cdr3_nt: TGTGCCACCGGACGGGACAGGGGGCGGCGCGAAAAACTGTTTTTT; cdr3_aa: CATGRDRGRREKLFF
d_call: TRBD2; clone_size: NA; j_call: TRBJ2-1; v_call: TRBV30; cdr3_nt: TGTGCCTGGAGTCGGCTAGCGGGAGTTGTAAATGAGCAGTTCTTC; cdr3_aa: CAWSRLAGVVNEQFF
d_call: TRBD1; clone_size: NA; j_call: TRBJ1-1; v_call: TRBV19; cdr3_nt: TGTGCCAGCTTAGGGACAGGGGGCCGGGCTGAAGCTTTCTTT; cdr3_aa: CASLGTGGRAEAFF
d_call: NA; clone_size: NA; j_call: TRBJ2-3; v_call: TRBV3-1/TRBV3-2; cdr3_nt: TGTGCCAGCAGGAGCACAGATACGCAGTATTTT; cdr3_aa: CASRSTDTQYF
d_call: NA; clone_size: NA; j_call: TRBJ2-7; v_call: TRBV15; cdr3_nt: TGTGCCACCAGCGGAGACAGCTACGAGCAGTACTTC; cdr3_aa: CATSGDSYEQYF
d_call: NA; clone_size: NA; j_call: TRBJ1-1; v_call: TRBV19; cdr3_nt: TGTGCCAGTAAGGGACAGAACACTGAAGCTTTCTTT; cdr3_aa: CASKGQNTEAFF
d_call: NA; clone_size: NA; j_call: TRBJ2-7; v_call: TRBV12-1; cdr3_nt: TGTGCCAGCAGCTTTGGCTCTCGCTACGAGCAGTACTTC; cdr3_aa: CASSFGSRYEQYF
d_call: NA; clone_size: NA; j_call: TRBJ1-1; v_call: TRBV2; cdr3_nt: TGTGCCAGCGTAAGGAGGGGGTTGAACACTGAAGCTTTCTTT; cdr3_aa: CASVRRGLNTEAFF
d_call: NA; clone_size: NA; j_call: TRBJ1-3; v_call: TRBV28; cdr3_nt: TGTGCCAGCAGCCCTTCGGTTGGGTTTGGAAACACCATATATTTT; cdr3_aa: CASSPSVGFGNTIYF
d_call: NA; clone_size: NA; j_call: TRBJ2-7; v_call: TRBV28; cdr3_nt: TGTGCCAGCAGTAGCCCGGGTACCTACGAGCAGTACTTC; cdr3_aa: CASSSPGTYEQYF
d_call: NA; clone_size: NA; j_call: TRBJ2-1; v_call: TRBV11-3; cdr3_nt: TGTGCCAGCAGCTCTCTTGAGGACAATGAGCAGTTCTTC; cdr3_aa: CASSSLEDNEQFF
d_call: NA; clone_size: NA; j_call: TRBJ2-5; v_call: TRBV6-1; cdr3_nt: TGTGCCAGCAGTTGGACAGGCGGGGCAGAGACCCAGTACTTC; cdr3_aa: CASSWTGGAETQYF
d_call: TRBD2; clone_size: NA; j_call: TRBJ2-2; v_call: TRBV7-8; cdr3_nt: TGTGCCAGCAGCTTAGCCCGGGCTAGCGGGAGGGACACCGGGGAGCTGTTTTTT; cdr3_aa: CASSLARASGRDTGELFF